Listed below are T cell receptor beta chains from one sample, sequenced in a study of Graves' ophthalmopathy and Graves' hyperthyroidism. MiXCR, run by TCRdb on the multiplex PCR reads, gives a single entry per CDR3 protein. The sample shows roughly 51,000 distinct CDR3 sequences, around 45% of them seen only once. Input material: peripheral blood. The receptor source for this set is an adult man with Graves' ophthalmopathy. The CDR3 runs from the conserved cysteine through the conserved F or W. A D gene is named only where the DNA matches it firmly. Where a row states a size, it is once, few, many or the class of an expanded clone; other rows omit it.

size	D	V	J	DNA	CDR3
once	.	TRBV5-1	TRBJ1-2	TGCGCCAGCAGCTTGGACGCGAGTGGAGGCTACACCTTC	CASSLDASGGYTF
few	TRBD2	TRBV19	TRBJ2-7	TGTGCCAGTAGTCCCGGGACTAGCTACGAGCAGTACTTC	CASSPGTSYEQYF
.	.	TRBV15	TRBJ2-7	TGTGCCACCAGCACCGGGGACCTCTCCTACGAGCAGTACTTC	CATSTGDLSYEQYF
.	.	TRBV13	TRBJ1-2	TGTGCCAGCGGTCAATACGCCCCTGGAAACACCTTC	CASGQYAPGNTF
few	.	TRBV19	TRBJ2-7	TGTGCCAGTAGTAGCCCGGGGGAGACGGACGAGCAGTACTTC	CASSSPGETDEQYF
few	.	TRBV20-1	TRBJ2-1	TGCAGTGCTAGAGATCGAACTTTCAGCTCCTACAATGAGCAGTTCTTC	CSARDRTFSSYNEQFF
.	TRBD2	TRBV20-1	TRBJ2-7	TGCAGTGCTCCAGCGGGAGTGGGGCAGTACTTC	CSAPAGVGQYF
.	.	TRBV12-3/TRBV12-4	TRBJ1-1	TGTGCCAGCAGTTTCGGGACCAATGAAGCTTTCTTT	CASSFGTNEAFF
.	.	TRBV7-3	TRBJ1-6	TGTGCCAGCGGCTTACAGGGAAATAATTCACCCCTCCACTTT	CASGLQGNNSPLHF
once	.	TRBV5-1	TRBJ1-4	TGCGCCAGCAGCTTGGCAGGGGTTGGTAATGAAAAACTGTTTTTT	CASSLAGVGNEKLFF
.	.	TRBV7-9	TRBJ2-2	TGTGCCAGCAGCTTCGAAGTGGGACACAGGAACACCGGGGAGCTGTTTTTT	CASSFEVGHRNTGELFF
many	TRBD2	TRBV6-5	TRBJ2-1	TGTGCCAGCAGTTACTCGACTAGCGGGGGGGCAATAAATGAAGGGCAGTTCTTC	CASSYSTSGGAINEGQFF
.	.	TRBV6-6	TRBJ1-4	TGTGCCAGCAGTTTCCGGGACCAGGGAGGAAAACTGGTTTTT	CASSFRDQGGKLVF
.	TRBD2	TRBV29-1	TRBJ2-7	TGCAGCGTCACCAGACTAGCGGGAGGCGGTCTCGAGCAGTACTTC	CSVTRLAGGGLEQYF
few	TRBD1	TRBV20-1	TRBJ1-5	TGCAGTGCCGGATCAGGACACAGGGGACTTAATCAGCCCCAGCATTTT	CSAGSGHRGLNQPQHF
.	TRBD2	TRBV15	TRBJ2-3	TGTGCCACCAGAGGGAGGGAGGGTCCCCTTTTCACAGATACGCAGTATTTT	CATRGREGPLFTDTQYF
.	.	TRBV20-1	TRBJ2-7	TGCAGTGCCACTGCGTCTGGACCCCGAGGGGAGCAGTACTTC	CSATASGPRGEQYF
medium-sized	.	TRBV10-3	TRBJ1-4	TGTGCCATCAGTGAGGCACAGGGCAGCGAGAAACTGTTTTTT	CAISEAQGSEKLFF
many	.	TRBV9	TRBJ2-7	TGTGCCAGCAGCGTAGACCCGAAGGCAGATACGGTGCAGTACTTC	CASSVDPKADTVQYF
many	.	TRBV5-8	TRBJ2-3	TGTGCCAGCAGCTTGACAACTAGCACAGATACGCAGTATTTT	CASSLTTSTDTQYF
.	TRBD2	TRBV19	TRBJ2-3	TGTGCCAGTAAGGCACTAGCGGGAGTATTTGGAGCCACAGATACGCAGTATTTT	CASKALAGVFGATDTQYF
.	.	TRBV7-6	TRBJ2-1	TGTGCCAGCAGCGGGGGGGGGGCGAATGAGCAGTTCTTC	CASSGGGANEQFF
.	.	TRBV20-1	TRBJ1-1	TGCAGTGCTACATACCTTGCAACTAATGAAGCTTTCTTT	CSATYLATNEAFF
many	.	TRBV12-3/TRBV12-4	TRBJ2-7	TGTGCCAGCAGTTTGATCTCCGGGCTCATTTACGAGCAGTACTTC	CASSLISGLIYEQYF
many	.	TRBV4-2	TRBJ1-4	TGTGCCAGCAGCCAAGCCGCCGGGGGGGCTACTAATGAAAAACTGTTTTTT	CASSQAAGGATNEKLFF
once	TRBD2	TRBV7-3	TRBJ2-2	TGTGCCAGCAGAGTGAGCGGGAGTTCCGCCGGGGAGCTGTTTTTT	CASRVSGSSAGELFF
.	TRBD2	TRBV20-1	TRBJ2-3	TGCAGTGCTAGAGATAGCTTAGCGGGAGGCAGGTATTTT	CSARDSLAGGRYF
many	.	TRBV11-1	TRBJ2-7	TGTGCCAGCGGCCCTTTCTCTTACGAGCAGTACTTC	CASGPFSYEQYF
.	TRBD1	TRBV9	TRBJ2-7	TGTGCCAGCAGCGCACCCGGGACAGGGGACGGAGAGCAGTACTTC	CASSAPGTGDGEQYF
.	TRBD2	TRBV20-1	TRBJ2-2	TGCAGTGCTACCTTAGCGGGGGGGATGGCCGGGGAGCTGTTTTTT	CSATLAGGMAGELFF
medium-sized	.	TRBV20-1	TRBJ1-2	TGCAGTGCTAGAGTCGGGGGGTATGGCTACACCTTC	CSARVGGYGYTF
many	.	TRBV20-1	TRBJ2-3	TGCAGCAGACAGAGGGGCACAGATACGCAGTATTTT	CSRQRGTDTQYF
large	.	TRBV24-1	TRBJ2-5	TGTGCCACCAGTGGGTCATTAGGAGAGACCCAGTACTTC	CATSGSLGETQYF
.	.	TRBV9	TRBJ2-3	TGTGCCAGCACAGATACGCAGTATTTT	CASTDTQYF
.	.	TRBV20-1	TRBJ1-3	TGCAGTGCTAGAGATAGAGGCCGGAGCTCTGGAAACACCGTGTATTTT	CSARDRGRSSGNTVYF
.	TRBD1	TRBV13	TRBJ2-7	TGTGCTAGAGGCAGGACAGGGGACCACTACGAGCAGTACTTC	CARGRTGDHYEQYF
.	TRBD1	TRBV7-2	TRBJ1-6	TGTGCCAGCAGCACCGGGACAGGGGAATCACCCCTCCACTTT	CASSTGTGESPLHF
.	.	TRBV20-1	TRBJ2-5	TGCAGTGCTGAGTTTCAAGAGACCCAGTACTTC	CSAEFQETQYF
once	TRBD1	TRBV7-7	TRBJ2-1	TGTGCTAGCAGCTTAGGGGACAGGTACAATGAGCAGTTCTTC	CASSLGDRYNEQFF
many	.	TRBV12-3/TRBV12-4	TRBJ2-7	TGTGCCAGCGGCTTAGCGGACGAGCAGTACTTC	CASGLADEQYF
.	.	TRBV19	TRBJ1-2	TGTGCCAGTAGTCTGCAGCGCCCTTATGGCTACACCTTC	CASSLQRPYGYTF
once	TRBD1	TRBV5-4	TRBJ2-7	TGTGTCAGCAGCTTCCGAATTCAAGCCGGGACAGGGAAGGGAAACGAGCAGTACTTC	CVSSFRIQAGTGKGNEQYF
.	TRBD1	TRBV19	TRBJ1-1	TGTGGCAGTAGGACAGGGGTGGGCACTGAAGCTTTCTTT	CGSRTGVGTEAFF
.	.	TRBV7-8	TRBJ2-3	TGTGCCAGCAGCCCCCACCAGGGACGGATAGATACGCAGTATTTT	CASSPHQGRIDTQYF
.	.	TRBV13	TRBJ1-2	TGTGCCAGCAGCCGGTCAGCTAACTATGGCTACACCTTC	CASSRSANYGYTF
.	.	TRBV12-3/TRBV12-4	TRBJ1-6	TGTGCCAGCAGCCACCTAATAGGTCCTAATTCACCCCTCCACTTT	CASSHLIGPNSPLHF
many	TRBD2	TRBV12-3/TRBV12-4	TRBJ2-7	TGTGCCAGCAGCACGACTAGCGGGAGTTACGAGCAGTACTTC	CASSTTSGSYEQYF